The 16 T cell receptor beta chains reported below all come from one sample, sequenced in a study of blood T cell repertoires in COVID-19. Only in-frame clones appear in the TCRdb table, and some are missing; sequencing was by immunoSEQ multiplex PCR. The sample lists roughly 69,000 clones; roughly 84% were seen once. Sequenced sample: peripheral blood. These receptor sequences come from a woman in her forties or fifties with acute or convalescent COVID-19.

The gene calls are TRBV10-3 and TRBJ1-2; perhaps TRBD1 as D (5 bases). The CDR3 runs to 14 residues. The V and J ends lost 0 bases and 4 bases respectively, with 9 bases between them. Germline assignment: CDR1 ENHRY and CDR2 SYGVKD. In DNA form, the CDR3 reads TGTGCCATCAGTGAGTCTGGAGGGGTCTATGGCTACACCTTC. It encodes CAISESGGVYGYTF.

This clone was picked up one time. The chain carries TRBV4-1 and TRBJ1-1; D is undetermined. V was clipped by 0 bases and J by 2 bases, with 10 bases between them. The CDR3 spans 15 residues. From germline, CDR1 is MGHRA and CDR2 YSYEKL. This CDR3 reads CASSQEERTNTEAFF. CDR3 DNA: TGCGCCAGCAGCCAAGAGGAGAGAACTAACACTGAAGCTTTCTTT.

The chain combines TRBV28 with TRBJ2-7, with 10 bases fitting TRBD1. CDR1 and CDR2 from the germline V gene are MDHEN and SYDVKM. The CDR3 has 15 amino acids. Unmatched junction bases numbered 7, after V lost 4 bases and J lost 4 bases. The chain's CDR3 is CASSSPGQGPYEQYF. For the CDR3, the DNA is TGTGCCAGCAGTTCGCCGGGACAGGGGCCTTACGAGCAGTACTTC.

In its sample, this clone was seen a few times. J is TRBJ1-1 and V is TRBV7-2; TRBD1 matches at 11 bases. The V segment lost 5 bases and the J segment 4 bases; nucleotides outside the gene matches: 15. Germline assignment: CDR1 SGHTA and CDR2 FQGNSA. The CDR3 loop spans 18 amino acids. The CDR3 nucleotides read TGTGCCAGCAGCCCGCGAGTCGGACAGGGGGCTTTAACCACTGAAGCTTTCTTT. Protein product: CASSPRVGQGALTTEAFF.

The genes are TRBV7-9 and TRBJ1-2; D possibly corresponds to TRBD1 (6 bases). From germline, CDR1 is SEHNR and CDR2 FQNEAQ (reference sequence). The V gene lost 5 bases and the J gene lost 1 base, with 11 bases spanning the gap. The CDR3 runs 14 residues. The CDR3 protein is CASSPGQSNYGYTF. The DNA of the CDR3 is TGTGCCAGCAGCCCCGGACAGAGTAACTATGGCTACACCTTC.

V is TRBV6-4 and J is TRBJ1-5; D may be TRBD1 (6 bases). CDR3 length: 17 residues. The ends were cut back, 6 bases at V and 0 bases at J, with 18 bases in the middle. Germline assignment: CDR1 MRHNA and CDR2 SNTAGT. The CDR3 nucleotides are TGTGCCAGCAGGGGCGAGACAGGTCTATATAGCAATCAGCCCCAGCATTTT. It translates to CASRGETGLYSNQPQHF.

This clone was found many times. The chain is built from TRBV4-1 and TRBJ2-7, with D perhaps matching TRBD1 (6 bases). Germline assignment: CDR1 MGHRA and CDR2 YSYEKL. The germline V and J ends were trimmed by 4 bases and 2 bases, with 12 bases remaining between them. The CDR3 runs to 14 residues. DNA for the CDR3: TGCGCCAGCAGCCGATGGGACACCGCCTACGAGCAGTACTTC. It codes for CASSRWDTAYEQYF.

V and J are TRBV4-3 and TRBJ2-1; the D gene is possibly TRBD2 (5 bases). The CDR3 is 15 residues long. Trimming stripped 0 bases from V and 8 bases from J, with 14 bases between. Germline V CDR1 and CDR2: LGHNA, YSLEER. The CDR3 DNA is TGCGCCAGCAGCCAAGAGATGAGGGCCGCCGATGAGCAGTTCTTC. Translated, it gives CASSQEMRAADEQFF.

V is TRBV7-2 and J is TRBJ1-5; D ambiguous. The CDR3 extends over 14 amino acids. The germline gives CDR1 SGHTA, CDR2 FQGNSA. With 5 bases removed from V and 3 bases from J, the gap between germline ends came to 11 bases. CDR3: CASSTSTYNQPQHF. CDR3 DNA: TGTGCCAGCAGCACGTCAACCTACAATCAGCCCCAGCATTTT.

This chain's CDR3 is CASSLDRGPYEQYF. The CDR3 DNA is TGTGCCAGCAGCTTAGACAGGGGGCCCTACGAGCAGTACTTC. The rearrangement links TRBV7-2 to TRBJ2-7; 9 nucleotides align to TRBD1. CDR1 SGHTA and CDR2 FQGNSA come from the germline V gene. V shed 1 base, J shed 2 bases, and the junction held 0 bases outside the gene matches. The CDR3 consists of 14 residues.

The chain joins TRBV7-2 to TRBJ2-1; D is possibly TRBD1 (6 bases). The CDR3 extends over 14 amino acids. Germline V gene sequence: CDR1 SGHTA, CDR2 FQGNSA. V was cut by 4 bases and J by 4 bases, with 11 bases left in between. The CDR3: CASSSQDSYNEQFF. The CDR3 coding sequence is TGTGCCAGCAGCTCCCAGGACAGTTACAATGAGCAGTTCTTC.

The V gene is TRBV12-3 or TRBV12-4, the J gene TRBJ2-3; a weak D match, TRBD2 (6 bases). The CDR3 is 13 residues long. Trimming left V 5 bases short and J 10 bases short, with 16 bases between. The CDR3 sequence is CASSLQEGSAQYF. CDR3 sequence (DNA): TGTGCCAGCAGTCTCCAGGAGGGATCGGCGCAGTATTTT.

This chain links TRBV2 with TRBJ2-4, with no clear D. This CDR3 is 14 amino acids long. CDR1 SNHLY and CDR2 FYNNEI come from the germline V gene. Between the trimmed V and J ends, which lost 2 bases and 0 bases, there was a span of 5 bases. The CDR3 DNA reads TGTGCCAGCAGTGAACTTCTAGCCAAAAACATTCAGTACTTC. Amino acid sequence: CASSELLAKNIQYF.

The chain couples TRBV6-5 to TRBJ2-3; the match to TRBD2 covers 10 bases. The V gene's germline CDR1 is MNHEY and CDR2 SVGAGI. V was clipped by 10 bases and J by 5 bases; unmatched bases: 9. CDR3 length: 14 residues. Here the CDR3 reads CATQRGTSEDTQYF. DNA of the CDR3: TGTGCCACCCAGAGGGGGACTAGCGAAGATACGCAGTATTTT.

The sample holds a few counts of this clone. CDR3 region: CASSPRPEEGAGNTIYF. CDR3 DNA sequence: TGTGCCAGCAGCCCTCGCCCCGAAGAGGGGGCAGGAAACACCATATATTTT. The rearrangement uses TRBV11-3 and TRBJ1-3, with 7 bases identical to TRBD1. CDR3 length: 17 amino acids. The V gene end was trimmed by 5 bases and the J gene end by 4 bases; junction bases not matched to a gene: 14. CDR1 and CDR2 from the germline V gene are SGHNT and YENEEA.

The rearrangement links TRBV30 to TRBJ2-5; D gene uncertain. CDR1 is GTSNPN and CDR2 is SVGIG in the germline V gene (reference sequence). V lost 4 bases and J lost 5, with 8 bases in between. The CDR3 has 11 amino acids. The CDR3 region is CAWTAGETQYF. Here the CDR3 DNA reads TGTGCCTGGACGGCCGGGGAGACCCAGTACTTC.